This T cell receptor (beta chain) comes out of a study of blood T cell repertoires in COVID-19. Across the study: The study drew acute and convalescent COVID-19 samples from the United States, Italy and Spain.

The table came from immunoSEQ multiplex PCR; TCRdb's copy has only in-frame clones and leaves some out. The data show under 250,000 clones, with around 87% seen just once and approximately 3.5% held by the top ten. Trimming stripped 3 bases from V and 6 bases from J, with 11 bases between. Germline V CDR1 and CDR2: MDHEN, SYDVKM. The length of the CDR3 is 13 residues. Cohort placement rested on clinical history that participants reported themselves. This receptor was taken from a woman aged 18-35 years in a cohort exposed to, infected with or recovered from COVID-19 (not recorded which). Sequencing input: PBMCs or T cells enriched from blood (not recorded which). V usage is TRBV28 and J usage is TRBJ1-1, with D possibly being TRBD1 (5 bases). CDR3 region: CASSFRERAEAFF. The CDR3 nucleotides are TGTGCCAGCAGTTTCAGGGAACGGGCTGAAGCTTTCTTT.